These 16 T cell receptor beta chains were sequenced from one sample in a study of CD8 T cells in ankylosing spondylitis. What these receptors recognize is not known. TCRdb re-called the 5' RACE reads with MiXCR, one entry per CDR3 protein. The table records hundreds of thousands of distinct CDR3 sequences, about 25% of them present only once. General study findings and limits: It appeared that ankylosing spondylitis blood was characterized by a TCR beta motif of fewer than 10 highly homologous variants.

The sample was blood, either unsorted or a sorted T cell fraction (not recorded which). Every receptor here comes from a male donor with ankylosing spondylitis.

This clonotype turned up a few times. V gene TRBV7-9 combines with J gene TRBJ2-2, with D unresolved. There are 11 residues in the CDR3. Germline CDR1 is SEHNR and CDR2 is FQNEAQ (reference sequence). V lost 7 bases and J 4 bases, leaving 4 bases between the germline ends. CDR3 protein: CASTPTGELFF. CDR3 in DNA: TGTGCCAGCACCCCCACCGGGGAGCTGTTTTTT.

The V and J genes are TRBV20-1 and TRBJ2-3, with TRBD2 matching 12 bases. This CDR3 region has 17 residues. The junction had 14 bases not matched to a gene; V was cut back by 6 bases and J by 4 bases. The germline V gene has CDR1 DFQATT and CDR2 SNEGSKA (reference sequence). The CDR3 bases are TGCAGTGCACCCAGGATCTTACTAGCGGGAGGATCAGATACGCAGTATTTT. Translated: CSAPRILLAGGSDTQYF.

This clonotype was recorded a few times. This sequence joins TRBV9 and TRBJ1-1; D perhaps matches TRBD1 (6 bases). V was clipped by 0 bases and J by 4 bases, with 13 bases between them. This CDR3 has 15 amino acids. Germline V gives CDR1 SGDLS, CDR2 YYNGEE. The CDR3 loop is CASSVGGALSTEAFF. Written as DNA, the CDR3 is TGTGCCAGCAGCGTAGGGGGGGCGCTTTCCACTGAAGCTTTCTTT. Full variable domain (missing parts from reference TRBV9 and TRBJ1-1): DSGVTQTPKHLITATGQRVTLRCSPRSGDLSVYWYQQSLDQGLQFLIQYYNGEERAKGNILERFSAQQFPDLHSELNLSSLELGDSALYFCASSVGGALSTEAFFGQGTRLTVV.

This clonotype was seen a few times. The genes are TRBV6-1 and TRBJ2-1; perhaps D is TRBD1 or TRBD2 (5 bases each). Germline CDR1 is MNHNS and CDR2 is SASEGT. The CDR3 covers 13 residues. Trimming took off 7 bases at V and 9 bases at J, with 16 bases between the two ends. In DNA form, the CDR3 reads TGTGCCAGCACCCCCACAATCGGGACTGAGCAGTTCTTC. It is translated as CASTPTIGTEQFF.

This clonotype has a handful of counts. The V and J genes are TRBV7-9 and TRBJ2-2; D assignment may be TRBD1 or TRBD2 (5 bases each). CDR1 is SEHNR and CDR2 is FQNEAQ in the germline V gene (reference sequence). Between the trimmed V and J ends, which lost 7 bases and 0 bases, there was a span of 18 bases. The CDR3 totals 17 residues. CDR3 loop: CASTSPPGTANTGELFF. The CDR3 DNA reads TGTGCCAGCACCTCCCCCCCCGGGACGGCGAACACCGGGGAGCTGTTTTTT.

The J gene is TRBJ2-1, the V gene TRBV7-9; possible D gene TRBD2, 5 bases. Trimming removed 2 bases from V and 9 bases from J, with 11 bases in between. CDR1 is SEHNR and CDR2 is FQNEAQ in the germline V gene (reference sequence). CDR3 size: 13 residues. The CDR3 nucleotides read TGTGCCAGCAGCTTACAGCTAGGAGGTGAGCAGTTCTTC. Residues: CASSLQLGGEQFF.

This clonotype has just a few counts. The gene calls are TRBV9 and TRBJ2-1; 7 bases map to TRBD2. This CDR3 has 16 residues. Germline V CDR1 and CDR2: SGDLS, YYNGEE. J gave up 5 bases and V 0 bases, and 8 bases lay outside the gene matches. The CDR3 region is CASSVALAGEDNEQFF. Written as DNA, the CDR3 is TGTGCCAGCAGCGTAGCTCTGGCGGGAGAGGACAATGAGCAGTTCTTC.

This clonotype was seen more than once but under ten times. The chain uses TRBV4-2 and TRBJ1-6, with D unclear. Germline assignment: CDR1 LGHNA and CDR2 YNFKEQ. The CDR3 is 15 residues long. V dropped 0 bases and J dropped 9 bases, with 12 bases sitting between them. The CDR3 spells CASSQDRSDFSPLHF. The CDR3 coding sequence is TGTGCCAGCAGCCAAGATCGATCGGATTTTTCACCCCTCCACTTT.

V and J are TRBV27 and TRBJ2-3, with D uncertain. The CDR3 runs to 12 residues. With 4 bases removed from V and 6 bases from J, the gap between germline ends came to 8 bases. Germline loops: CDR1 MNHEY, CDR2 SMNVEV (reference sequence). The CDR3 region is CASSSYMDTQYF. CDR3 nucleotides: TGTGCCAGCAGTTCTTACATGGATACGCAGTATTTT.

The CDR3 loop is CASSPQGGTYNEQFF. In nucleotides, the CDR3 is TGTGCCAGCAGCCCCCAGGGCGGTACCTACAATGAGCAGTTCTTC. The V gene is TRBV7-6, the J gene TRBJ2-1; maybe TRBD1 (5 bases). CDR3 length: 15 residues. Germline V gives CDR1 SGHVS, CDR2 FNYEAQ. The V and J ends lost 5 bases and 2 bases respectively, with 13 bases between them.

This chain joins TRBV20-1 and TRBJ2-7, with D perhaps matching TRBD2 (6 bases). Germline V gene lookup returns CDR1 DFQATT and CDR2 SNEGSKA (reference sequence). The CDR3 runs to 13 residues. The V end was cut by 4 bases, the J end by 2 bases, with 12 bases between. The CDR3 loop is CSATRTTTYEQYF. CDR3 bases: TGCAGTGCTACGCGGACTACAACCTACGAGCAGTACTTC.

This chain connects TRBV2 to TRBJ2-5; D is unclear. V shed 3 bases and J shed 4 bases, with 9 bases lying between them. This CDR3 has 13 residues. The germline gives CDR1 SNHLY, CDR2 FYNNEI. CDR3 protein: CASSDEIGETQYF. For the CDR3, the DNA is TGTGCCAGCAGTGACGAAATAGGAGAGACCCAGTACTTC.

The chain uses TRBV5-1 and TRBJ2-2, with D possibly TRBD1 on 6 matching bases. Germline CDR1 reads SGHRS; CDR2 reads YFSETQ. Trimming removed 8 bases from V and 5 bases from J, with 19 bases in between. The CDR3 runs to 15 residues. Written as DNA, the CDR3 is TGCGCCAGTTCCCGGGACAACCCAGATACCGGGGAGCTGTTTTTT. It codes for CASSRDNPDTGELFF. The whole variable domain, filled in from reference TRBV5-1 and TRBJ2-2, reads KAGVTQTPRYLIKTRGQQVTLSCSPISGHRSVSWYQQTPGQGLQFLFEYFSETQRNKGNFPGRFSGRQFSNSRSEMNVSTLELGDSALYLCASSRDNPDTGELFFGEGSRLTVL.

The rearrangement joins TRBV24-1 to TRBJ2-2, with unresolved D. V was trimmed by 4 bases and J by 5 bases, leaving 13 bases between them. CDR1 KGHDR and CDR2 SFDVKD come from the germline V gene. CDR3 size: 15 residues. The chain's CDR3 is CATSEGARGTGELFF. CDR3 bases: TGTGCCACCAGTGAGGGCGCGAGAGGAACCGGGGAGCTGTTTTTT.

Ten or more counts support this clonotype. CDR3: CASSLDQGAAGYTF. The CDR3 DNA reads as TGCGCCAGCAGCTTGGATCAGGGAGCCGCCGGCTACACCTTC. V and J are TRBV5-1 and TRBJ1-2; possible D gene TRBD1, 5 bases. V was trimmed by 0 bases and J by 8 bases, leaving 14 bases between them. Germline V gene lookup returns CDR1 SGHRS and CDR2 YFSETQ. The CDR3 has 14 residues.

This chain links TRBV12-3 or TRBV12-4 with TRBJ1-5; maybe TRBD1 (6 bases). The CDR3 contains 15 residues. Between the trimmed V and J ends, which lost 2 bases and 0 bases, there was a span of 8 bases. The chain's CDR3 is CASSLRGHSNQPQHF. Written as DNA, the CDR3 is TGTGCCAGCAGTTTACGGGGGCATAGCAATCAGCCCCAGCATTTT.